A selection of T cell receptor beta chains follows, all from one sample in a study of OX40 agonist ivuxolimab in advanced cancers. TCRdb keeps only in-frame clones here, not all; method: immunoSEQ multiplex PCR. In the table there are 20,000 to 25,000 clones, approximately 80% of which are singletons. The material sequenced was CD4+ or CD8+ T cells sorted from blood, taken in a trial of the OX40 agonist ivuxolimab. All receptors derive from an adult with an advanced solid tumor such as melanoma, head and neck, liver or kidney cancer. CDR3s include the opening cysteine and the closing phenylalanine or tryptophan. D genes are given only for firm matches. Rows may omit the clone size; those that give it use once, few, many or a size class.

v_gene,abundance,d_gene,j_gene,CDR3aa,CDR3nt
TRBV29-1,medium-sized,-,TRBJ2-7,CSAKGGDWNEQYF,TGCAGCGCCAAGGGGGGGGATTGGAACGAGCAGTACTTC
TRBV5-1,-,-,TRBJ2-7,CASSASSYEQYF,TGCGCCAGCAGCGCCAGCTCCTACGAGCAGTACTTC
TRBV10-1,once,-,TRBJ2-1,CASSESNNEQFF,TGCGCCAGCAGTGAGAGTAACAATGAGCAGTTCTTC
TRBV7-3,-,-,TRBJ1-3,CASSLGGRFSGNTIYF,TGTGCCAGCAGCTTAGGTGGCAGATTCTCTGGAAACACCATATATTTT
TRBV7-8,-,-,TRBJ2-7,CASSLVMGLSSYEQYF,TGTGCCAGCAGCTTAGTTATGGGACTCAGTTCCTACGAGCAGTACTTC
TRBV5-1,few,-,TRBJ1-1,CASSSLGAGTLSMNTEAFF,TGCGCCAGCAGCTCGCTGGGGGCAGGGACCTTATCTATGAACACTGAAGCTTTCTTT
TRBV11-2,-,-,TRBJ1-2,CASSLGLTGYTF,TGTGCCAGCAGCTTAGGACTTACTGGCTACACCTTC
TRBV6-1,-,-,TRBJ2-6,CASSELAGANVLTF,TGTGCCAGCAGTGAATTAGCTGGGGCCAACGTCCTGACTTTC
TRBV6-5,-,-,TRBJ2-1,CASSPETAAREQFF,TGTGCCAGCAGCCCGGAGACCGCCGCGAGGGAGCAGTTCTTC
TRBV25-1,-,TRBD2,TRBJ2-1,CAARGGRNLQNEQFF,TGTGCCGCAAGGGGCGGGAGAAATCTGCAGAATGAGCAGTTCTTC
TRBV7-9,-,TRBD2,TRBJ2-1,CASSHLAGAYNEQFF,TGTGCCAGCAGCCATCTAGCGGGTGCCTACAATGAGCAGTTCTTC
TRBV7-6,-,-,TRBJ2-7,CASSLFPHEQYF,TGTGCCAGCAGTCTTTTCCCCCACGAGCAGTACTTC
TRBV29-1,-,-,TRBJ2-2,CSVKGPIPGHTNTGELFF,TGCAGCGTCAAAGGGCCTATCCCGGGACATACGAACACCGGGGAGCTGTTTTTT
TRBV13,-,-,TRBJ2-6,CASSLGGVEAANVLTF,TGTGCCAGCAGCTTAGGCGGGGTCGAGGCGGCCAACGTCCTGACTTTC
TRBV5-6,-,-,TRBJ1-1,CASSFGGNTEAFF,TGTGCCAGCAGCTTCGGAGGGAACACTGAAGCTTTCTTT
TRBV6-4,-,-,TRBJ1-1,CASSDHHQQKVDTEAFF,TGTGCCAGCAGTGACCATCACCAGCAAAAGGTGGACACTGAAGCTTTCTTT
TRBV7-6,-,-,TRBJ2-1,CASSSTGPLGNEQFF,TGTGCCAGCAGCTCAACGGGACCCCTGGGCAATGAGCAGTTCTTC
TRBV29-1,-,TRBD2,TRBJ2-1,CSATSGSYNEQFF,TGCAGCGCTACTAGCGGTTCCTACAATGAGCAGTTCTTC
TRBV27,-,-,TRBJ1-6,CASRSLDYNSPLHF,TGTGCCAGCAGGAGCTTAGACTATAATTCACCCCTCCACTTT
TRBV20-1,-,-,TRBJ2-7,CSAIEIYEQYF,TGCAGTGCTATAGAGATTTACGAGCAGTACTTC
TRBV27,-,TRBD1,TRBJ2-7,CASSLYQGAYEQYF,TGTGCCAGCAGTTTGTACCAGGGGGCTTACGAGCAGTACTTC
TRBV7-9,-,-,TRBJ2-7,CASSLGLNPSSYEQYF,TGTGCCAGCAGCTTAGGATTGAATCCCAGCTCCTACGAGCAGTACTTC
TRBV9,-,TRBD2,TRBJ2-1,CASSVGSGGAYNEQFF,TGTGCCAGCAGCGTAGGGAGCGGGGGGGCGTACAATGAGCAGTTCTTC
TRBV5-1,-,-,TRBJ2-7,CASSLELGNEQYF,TGCGCCAGCAGCTTGGAACTTGGTAACGAGCAGTACTTC
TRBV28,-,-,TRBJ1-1,CASSLYPGDEAFF,TGTGCCAGCAGTTTATATCCAGGGGACGAAGCTTTCTTT
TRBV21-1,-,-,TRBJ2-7,CASSKETSGLQTYEQYF,TGTGCCAGCAGCAAAGAAACCTCGGGACTCCAAACCTACGAGCAGTACTTC
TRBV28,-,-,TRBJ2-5,CASSYAHRSETQYF,TGTGCCAGCAGCTATGCCCACAGGTCGGAGACCCAGTACTTC
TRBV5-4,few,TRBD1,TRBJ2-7,CASSSHYRQGGRGEQYF,TGTGCCAGCAGCTCTCACTACCGACAGGGGGGCCGGGGCGAGCAGTACTTC
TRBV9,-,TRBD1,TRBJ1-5,CASSAGGDQPQHF,TGTGCCAGCAGCGCAGGGGGTGATCAGCCCCAGCATTTT
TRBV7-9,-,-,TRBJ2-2,CASTLGRQDTNTGELFF,TGTGCCAGCACCCTAGGGAGGCAGGATACGAACACCGGGGAGCTGTTTTTT
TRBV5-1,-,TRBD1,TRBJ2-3,CASSLGWQGAADTQYF,TGCGCCAGCAGCTTGGGGTGGCAGGGGGCGGCAGATACGCAGTATTTT
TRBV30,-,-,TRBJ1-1,CAWSRTENTEAFF,TGTGCCTGGAGTCGGACAGAGAACACTGAAGCTTTCTTT
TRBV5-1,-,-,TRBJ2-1,CASHPGTGYNEQFF,TGCGCCAGCCACCCCGGGACCGGCTACAATGAGCAGTTCTTC